This TCR beta chain is from a study of Ad26.COV2.S vaccination and SARS-CoV-2 variants (dated by TCRdb to the early 2020s). About the full investigation: Vaccine-arm donors were drawn from COV1001, a multicentre, randomized, double-blind, placebo-controlled phase I-IIa trial of Ad26.COV2.S in healthy adults. Dosing of Ad26.COV2.S was intramuscular, at either 5x10^10 or 1x10^11 viral particles, delivered as one shot or as two shots spaced 56 days apart. Sequencing of the TCRbeta repertoire served to evaluate the specificity and breadth of SARS-CoV-2-reactive T cell receptors following Ad26.COV2.S vaccination. The TCR-sequenced set comprised about 32 samples: some 20 Ad26.COV2.S vaccine recipients, 5 placebo recipients and 8 SARS-CoV-2 convalescent individuals. Participants in the trial were split at random into five groups of five each, receiving low-dose or high-dose Ad26.COV2.S once or twice, or else placebo on both occasions. Blinding of investigators to trial group allocation was maintained during experiments and outcome assessment. General conclusions and limits of the study: Substantial breadth of spike-specific CD8+ and CD4+ T cell responses was reported after vaccination. It was noted by the authors that total T cell responses may have been underestimated by the TCR breadth and depth analyses. Spike-specific TCR breadth was higher in Ad26.COV2.S recipients than in placebo recipients (P = 0.0014). Comparing responses between vaccine doses or regimens was not something the study was powered to do. Vaccine and placebo recipients had similar non-spike TCR breadth, a finding consistent with the vaccine containing only spike.

On this clone: Its antigen target is currently unknown. Within one base of it there is no much larger clone, and no base qualities were kept.

The treatment or condition label of this sample denotes: about 20 received Ad26.COV2.S at low or high dose, single or two shots; several received placebo; per-sample allocation not given. Repertoires of vaccine and placebo recipients were sequenced from samples collected on day 63 after the first injection. Between 29 July and 7 August 2020, Cohort 1b enrolled 20 to 30 adults aged 18-55 years at one site in Boston, USA. As a vaccine, Ad26.COV2.S was a replication-incompetent adenovirus type 26 vector that expressed a prefusion-stabilized SARS-CoV-2 spike protein derived from the original Wuhan strain. The immunoSEQ Assay was used to sequence TCRbeta CDR3 regions. After extraction, genomic DNA underwent amplification by bias-controlled multiplex PCR, followed by high-throughput sequencing. As for how the authors treated the data: To quantify the absolute abundance of each unique TCRbeta CDR3 region, sequences were collapsed and filtered. T cell fraction was estimated by normalization of TCRbeta template counts to usable DNA, with usable DNA being measured through amplification of reference genes present in all nucleated cells. Repertoire TCRs were annotated as SARS-CoV-2-specific when V gene, CDR3 amino acid sequence and J gene were exactly matched to a known reactive TCR set. The reference SARS-CoV-2 TCR set was derived from MIRA and filtered for enrichment in COVID-19-positive ImmuneCODE repertoires, a step that removed public or cross-reactive TCRs. Using the MIRA antigens, annotated TCRs were further analysed by specific ORF or by position within an ORF. Depth was the summed frequency of annotated unique rearrangements, while breadth was defined as annotated unique rearrangements over total unique productive rearrangements. TCR breadth was compared between groups using two-sided Wilcoxon rank-sum tests. What TCRdb holds here is the immuneACCESS table cut down to in-frame rearrangements. Part of the clones is not present; checked against another copy, under half of the missing clones reflect an unresolved V gene, and the others are unexplained. That table furnishes V, J and clone size, whereas the DNA furnished D and trimming. This sample is represented by 400,000 to 450,000 clones; around 90% of them were singletons. Together, the top ten hold 12% of the sample.

The junction shows trimming of 6 bases on V and 4 bases on J, plus 7 bases between the germline ends. In the germline V gene (reference sequence), CDR1 corresponds to MNHEY and CDR2 to SMNVEV. Inclusive of the bounding cysteine and phenylalanine, the CDR3 is 12 residues long. Only CDR3 DNA is held: 36 bases, read in frame from base 1. This TCR came from a person between 18 and 60 years old who received the Ad26.COV2.S COVID-19 vaccine or a placebo. The material sequenced was peripheral blood, taken in a trial of Ad26.COV2.S vaccine versus placebo. The chain was built from TRBV27 and TRBJ2-1; too little of a D gene remains to name it. This receptor has the CDR3 CASSKLYNEQFF. The DNA sequence is TGTGCCAGCAGCAAACTATACAATGAGCAGTTCTTC.